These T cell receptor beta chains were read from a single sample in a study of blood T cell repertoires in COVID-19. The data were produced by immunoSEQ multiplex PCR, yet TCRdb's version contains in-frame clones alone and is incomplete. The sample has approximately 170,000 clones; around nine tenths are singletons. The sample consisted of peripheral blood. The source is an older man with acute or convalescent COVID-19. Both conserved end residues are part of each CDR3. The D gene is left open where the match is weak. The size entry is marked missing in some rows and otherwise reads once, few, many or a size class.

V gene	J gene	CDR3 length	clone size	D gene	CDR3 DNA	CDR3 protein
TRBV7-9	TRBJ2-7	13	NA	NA	TGTGCCAGCAGCCCCTCCCGACGGGACGAGCAGTACTTC	CASSPSRRDEQYF
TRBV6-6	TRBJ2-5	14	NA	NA	TGTGCCAGCAGGAGATTAGCGGCTCAAGAGACCCAGTACTTC	CASRRLAAQETQYF
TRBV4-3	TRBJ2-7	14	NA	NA	TGCGCCAGCGCCAGGGGAGCTAGCTCCTACGAGCAGTACTTC	CASARGASSYEQYF
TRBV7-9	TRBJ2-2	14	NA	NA	TGTGCCAGCAGCTTAGAGGCCTCGGGCGGGGAGCTGTTTTTT	CASSLEASGGELFF
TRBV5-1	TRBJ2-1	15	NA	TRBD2	TGCGCCAGCAGCTATCAGCGGGAGGGAGACAATGAGCAGTTCTTC	CASSYQREGDNEQFF
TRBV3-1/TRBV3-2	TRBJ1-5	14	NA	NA	TGTGCCAGCAGCCAAGGGGCTAGCAATCAGCCCCAGCATTTT	CASSQGASNQPQHF
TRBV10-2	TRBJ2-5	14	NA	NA	TGCGCCAGCAGTGACCTCACAGGGACAGAGACCCAGTACTTC	CASSDLTGTETQYF
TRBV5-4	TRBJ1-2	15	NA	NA	TGTGCCAGCAGTACGGTCTTACAGGGTAACTATGGCTACACCTTC	CASSTVLQGNYGYTF
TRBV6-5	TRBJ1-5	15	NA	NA	TGTGCCAGCAGTCCAGGAGGGCAGGTCAATCAGCCCCAGCATTTT	CASSPGGQVNQPQHF
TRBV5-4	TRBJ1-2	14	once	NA	TGTGCCAGCAGCCCTCAGGGAATCGACTATGGCTACACCTTC	CASSPQGIDYGYTF
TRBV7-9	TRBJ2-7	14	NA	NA	TGTGCCAGCAGCTTATCGGGGGGCCCCTTGCTGCAGTACTTC	CASSLSGGPLLQYF
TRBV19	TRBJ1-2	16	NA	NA	TGTGCCAGTAGTACCTTACGACAGGAGACTAACTATGGCTACACCTTC	CASSTLRQETNYGYTF
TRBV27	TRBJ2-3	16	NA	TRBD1	TGTGCCAGCAGTTTAGGACAGGGTTTCGTCGCAGATACGCAGTATTTT	CASSLGQGFVADTQYF
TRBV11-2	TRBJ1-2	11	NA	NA	TGTGCCAGCCGTATGGCGGGTGGCTACACCTTC	CASRMAGGYTF
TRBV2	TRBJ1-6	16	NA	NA	TGTGCCAGCAGTGTAGGACACATCTCCTATAATTCACCCCTCCACTTT	CASSVGHISYNSPLHF
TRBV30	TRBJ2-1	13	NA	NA	TGTGCCTGGACCCACGATGGGGGGGGCAAGCAGTTCTTC	CAWTHDGGGKQFF
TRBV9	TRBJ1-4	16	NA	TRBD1	TGTGCCAGCAGCGGTGGGATAGGGGACAGAGATGAAAAACTGTTTTTT	CASSGGIGDRDEKLFF
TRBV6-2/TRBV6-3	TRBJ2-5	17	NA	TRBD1	TGTGCCAGCAGTTACGGGGTGGACAGGACCTACCAAGAGACCCAGTACTTC	CASSYGVDRTYQETQYF
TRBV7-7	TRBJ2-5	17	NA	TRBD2	TGTGCCAGCAGCCATGAATCGGGACTAGCGGCCCAAGAGACCCAGTACTTC	CASSHESGLAAQETQYF
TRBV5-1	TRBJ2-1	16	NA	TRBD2	TGCGCCAGCAGCTACGGAGCGGGAGGACCGAACAATGAGCAGTTCTTC	CASSYGAGGPNNEQFF
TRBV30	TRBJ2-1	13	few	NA	TGTGCCTGGAGTGGTTCCGGGTACAATGAGCAGTTCTTC	CAWSGSGYNEQFF
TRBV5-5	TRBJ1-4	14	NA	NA	TGTGCCAGCAGCTTGACAGGGACCAATGAAAAACTGTTTTTT	CASSLTGTNEKLFF
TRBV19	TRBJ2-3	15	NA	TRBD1	TGTGCCAGTAGTAGGGGACAGGGGGGCACAGATACGCAGTATTTT	CASSRGQGGTDTQYF
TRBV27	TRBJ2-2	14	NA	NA	TGTGCCAGCAGTTTAACTGGGGCGGTCGGGGAGCTGTTTTTT	CASSLTGAVGELFF
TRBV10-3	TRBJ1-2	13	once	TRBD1	TGTGCCATCAGTGAGCTCCGGGACAGCTACTACACCTTC	CAISELRDSYYTF
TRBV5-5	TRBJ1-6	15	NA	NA	TGTGCCAGCAGCTTTGCGGGCGCCTATAATTCACCCCTCCACTTT	CASSFAGAYNSPLHF